Listed below are T cell receptor beta chains from one sample, sequenced in a study of blood T cells in healthy people across ages. A single record per CDR3 protein comes from TCRdb applying MiXCR to the 5' RACE reads. This sample carries 950,000 to 1,200,000 distinct CDR3 sequences, 35% to 40% of them seen once, and the ten largest clones take around 12%. The sample taken for sequencing was blood. The receptor set was obtained from a man younger than 30 in good health. The CDR3 runs from the conserved cysteine through the conserved F or W. D genes are given only for firm matches. Rows may omit the clone size; those that give it use once, few, many or a size class.

cdr3_aa: CASNQLGQGEETQYF
cdr3_nt: TGTGCCAGCAACCAACTGGGACAGGGAGAAGAGACCCAGTACTTC
d_call: TRBD1
j_call: TRBJ2-5
v_call: TRBV27
clone_size: few

cdr3_aa: CASSLAGDAFTDTQYF
cdr3_nt: TGTGCCAGCAGTCTAGCGGGGGATGCCTTCACAGATACGCAGTATTTT
d_call: TRBD2
j_call: TRBJ2-3
v_call: TRBV14
clone_size: .

cdr3_aa: CASSPGPKNIQYF
cdr3_nt: TGTGCCAGCAGCCCGGGACCAAAAAACATTCAGTACTTC
d_call: .
j_call: TRBJ2-4
v_call: TRBV11-1
clone_size: many

cdr3_aa: CASSLRGGLDTQYF
cdr3_nt: TGCGCCAGCAGCTTGCGGGGGGGCTTAGATACGCAGTATTTT
d_call: TRBD2
j_call: TRBJ2-3
v_call: TRBV5-1
clone_size: .

cdr3_aa: CASRRVYNEQFF
cdr3_nt: TGTGCCAGCCGCCGCGTCTACAATGAGCAGTTCTTC
d_call: .
j_call: TRBJ2-1
v_call: TRBV27
clone_size: few

cdr3_aa: CASSQDITGAFF
cdr3_nt: TGTGCCAGCAGCCAGGACATCACTGGGGCTTTCTTT
d_call: .
j_call: TRBJ1-1
v_call: TRBV7-2
clone_size: .

cdr3_aa: CASSPGGWSNEKLFF
cdr3_nt: TGCGCCAGCAGCCCCGGAGGGTGGTCTAATGAAAAACTGTTTTTT
d_call: .
j_call: TRBJ1-4
v_call: TRBV4-3
clone_size: few

cdr3_aa: CAVKRQETQYF
cdr3_nt: TGTGCCGTAAAACGGCAAGAGACCCAGTACTTC
d_call: .
j_call: TRBJ2-5
v_call: TRBV27
clone_size: few

cdr3_aa: CASRTRGTDTQYF
cdr3_nt: TGTGCCAGCAGAACTCGAGGCACAGATACGCAGTATTTT
d_call: .
j_call: TRBJ2-3
v_call: TRBV12-3/TRBV12-4
clone_size: many

cdr3_aa: CASSPAKLAKNIQYF
cdr3_nt: TGTGCCAGCAGTCCCGCCAAGCTAGCCAAAAACATTCAGTACTTC
d_call: .
j_call: TRBJ2-4
v_call: TRBV12-3/TRBV12-4
clone_size: .

cdr3_aa: CASMPGGATNEKLFF
cdr3_nt: TGTGCCAGCATGCCGGGGGGCGCAACTAATGAAAAACTGTTTTTT
d_call: .
j_call: TRBJ1-4
v_call: TRBV2
clone_size: .

cdr3_aa: CASSYYRGPREQYF
cdr3_nt: TGTGCCAGCAGTTACTACCGGGGGCCGCGGGAGCAGTACTTC
d_call: .
j_call: TRBJ2-7
v_call: TRBV6-6
clone_size: few

cdr3_aa: CASGGGSPELFF
cdr3_nt: TGTGCCAGCGGGGGGGGGTCCCCTGAGCTGTTTTTT
d_call: TRBD2
j_call: TRBJ2-2
v_call: TRBV4-2
clone_size: .

cdr3_aa: CASSQYSVDNYGYTF
cdr3_nt: TGCGCCAGCAGCCAATACAGCGTCGACAACTATGGCTACACCTTC
d_call: .
j_call: TRBJ1-2
v_call: TRBV4-3
clone_size: .

cdr3_aa: CASSLGHLNEQFF
cdr3_nt: TGTGCCAGCAGCTTGGGACACCTAAATGAGCAGTTCTTC
d_call: .
j_call: TRBJ2-1
v_call: TRBV5-6
clone_size: few

cdr3_aa: CASSGSGINTGELFF
cdr3_nt: TGCGCCAGCAGTGGATCGGGCATTAACACCGGGGAGCTGTTTTTT
d_call: .
j_call: TRBJ2-2
v_call: TRBV10-2
clone_size: .

cdr3_aa: CSVQGDGKNYGYTF
cdr3_nt: TGCAGCGTTCAAGGGGACGGCAAAAACTATGGCTACACCTTC
d_call: .
j_call: TRBJ1-2
v_call: TRBV29-1
clone_size: .

cdr3_aa: CASSWGLRMANEQFF
cdr3_nt: TGTGCCAGCAGTTGGGGACTACGTATGGCCAATGAGCAGTTCTTC
d_call: TRBD2
j_call: TRBJ2-1
v_call: TRBV27
clone_size: .

cdr3_aa: CASSTYRLSKGNEQFF
cdr3_nt: TGTGCCAGCAGCACCTATAGACTCTCCAAGGGGAATGAGCAGTTCTTC
d_call: .
j_call: TRBJ2-1
v_call: TRBV9
clone_size: .

cdr3_aa: CASSQGDSVRYGYTF
cdr3_nt: TGCGCCAGCAGCCAAGGGGACAGCGTTCGCTATGGCTACACCTTC
d_call: TRBD1
j_call: TRBJ1-2
v_call: TRBV4-1
clone_size: .

cdr3_aa: CSASPVGANNEQFF
cdr3_nt: TGCAGTGCTTCCCCGGTGGGGGCAAACAATGAGCAGTTCTTC
d_call: .
j_call: TRBJ2-1
v_call: TRBV20-1
clone_size: .

cdr3_aa: CASSDRDGDTQYF
cdr3_nt: TGTGCCAGCAGCGACAGGGACGGAGATACGCAGTATTTT
d_call: .
j_call: TRBJ2-3
v_call: TRBV9
clone_size: .

cdr3_aa: CASSRLAGGPYNEQFF
cdr3_nt: TGTGCCAGCAGCAGGCTGGCCGGGGGGCCCTACAATGAGCAGTTCTTC
d_call: .
j_call: TRBJ2-1
v_call: TRBV11-2
clone_size: few

cdr3_aa: CSARGTSGGVQETQYF
cdr3_nt: TGCAGTGCTAGAGGGACTAGCGGGGGAGTCCAAGAGACCCAGTACTTC
d_call: TRBD2
j_call: TRBJ2-5
v_call: TRBV20-1
clone_size: few

cdr3_aa: CASSQGDSRAAFF
cdr3_nt: TGTGCCAGCAGCCAAGGAGATTCTAGGGCGGCTTTCTTT
d_call: .
j_call: TRBJ1-1
v_call: TRBV14
clone_size: .

cdr3_aa: CASSIQVNANTQYF
cdr3_nt: TGTGCCAGTAGTATCCAGGTTAATGCGAATACGCAGTATTTT
d_call: .
j_call: TRBJ2-3
v_call: TRBV19
clone_size: .

cdr3_aa: CASSQQQGEQFF
cdr3_nt: TGTGCCAGCAGCCAGCAACAGGGAGAGCAGTTCTTC
d_call: .
j_call: TRBJ2-1
v_call: TRBV3-1
clone_size: few

cdr3_aa: CASSQPIRQRIYGYTF
cdr3_nt: TGCGCCAGCAGCCAACCTATAAGACAGAGAATCTATGGCTACACCTTC
d_call: .
j_call: TRBJ1-2
v_call: TRBV4-1
clone_size: .

cdr3_aa: CASSLIGPGAGTYEQYF
cdr3_nt: TGTGCCAGCAGCTTAATCGGTCCGGGGGCCGGGACCTACGAGCAGTACTTC
d_call: .
j_call: TRBJ2-7
v_call: TRBV7-9
clone_size: once

cdr3_aa: CASSLPKTGTSTDTQYF
cdr3_nt: TGTGCCAGCAGCTTACCCAAGACAGGGACTAGCACAGATACGCAGTATTTT
d_call: .
j_call: TRBJ2-3
v_call: TRBV7-9
clone_size: .

cdr3_aa: CASSEFSYNSPLHF
cdr3_nt: TGTGCAAGCTCGGAATTTTCCTATAATTCACCCCTCCACTTT
d_call: .
j_call: TRBJ1-6
v_call: TRBV28
clone_size: .

cdr3_aa: CSARGLTGGFEQYF
cdr3_nt: TGCAGTGCTAGAGGACTCACTGGCGGGTTTGAGCAGTACTTC
d_call: .
j_call: TRBJ2-5
v_call: TRBV20-1
clone_size: .

cdr3_aa: CSARDQRGTYEQYF
cdr3_nt: TGCAGTGCTAGAGATCAGCGGGGGACCTACGAGCAGTACTTC
d_call: TRBD2
j_call: TRBJ2-7
v_call: TRBV20-1
clone_size: .

cdr3_aa: CASKSDRGYEQYF
cdr3_nt: TGTGCCAGCAAGTCGGACAGAGGCTACGAGCAGTACTTC
d_call: .
j_call: TRBJ2-7
v_call: TRBV6-1
clone_size: .

cdr3_aa: CAWSVLATDTQYF
cdr3_nt: TGTGCCTGGAGTGTGCTAGCGACAGATACGCAGTATTTT
d_call: .
j_call: TRBJ2-3
v_call: TRBV30
clone_size: few

cdr3_aa: CASSYSITVNTEAFF
cdr3_nt: TGTGCCAGCAGTTACTCGATAACGGTAAACACTGAAGCTTTCTTT
d_call: .
j_call: TRBJ1-1
v_call: TRBV6-2/TRBV6-3
clone_size: few

cdr3_aa: CASSRTTSGGYNEQYF
cdr3_nt: TGTGCCAGCAGCCGCACGACTAGCGGGGGATACAATGAGCAGTACTTC
d_call: TRBD2
j_call: TRBJ2-7
v_call: TRBV3-1
clone_size: .

cdr3_aa: CASSPAGGGYGYTF
cdr3_nt: TGTGCCAGCAGTCCTGCCGGGGGGGGCTATGGCTACACCTTC
d_call: .
j_call: TRBJ1-2
v_call: TRBV7-2
clone_size: .

cdr3_aa: CRPSEGGYTF
cdr3_nt: TGCAGGCCGTCTGAGGGGGGCTACACCTTC
d_call: .
j_call: TRBJ1-2
v_call: TRBV20-1
clone_size: few

cdr3_aa: CASSSNPRTAAESKNIQYF
cdr3_nt: TGTGCCAGCAGCTCGAACCCTCGGACAGCCGCCGAATCCAAAAACATTCAGTACTTC
d_call: .
j_call: TRBJ2-4
v_call: TRBV5-6
clone_size: few

cdr3_aa: CASSLGQPLGEAFF
cdr3_nt: TGTGCCAGCAGCTTAGGGCAACCTTTAGGTGAAGCTTTCTTT
d_call: .
j_call: TRBJ1-1
v_call: TRBV7-9
clone_size: few

cdr3_aa: CASSPLGGLTSTDTQYF
cdr3_nt: TGTGCCAGCAGCCCCCTCGGCGGGCTTACTAGCACAGATACGCAGTATTTT
d_call: .
j_call: TRBJ2-3
v_call: TRBV2
clone_size: few